This is a list of T cell receptor beta chains from one sample in a study of CXCR3-negative and CXCR3-positive naive CD8 T cells. One entry per CDR3 protein, without DNA, is what TCRdb gives after re-calling the 5' RACE reads. This table lists 150,000 to 180,000 distinct CDR3 sequences. The material sequenced was naive CXCR3+ CD8+ T cells from blood. These receptors were taken from a human donor in good health. Some clones in this sample may be carry-over from other donors' samples. Both conserved end residues are part of each CDR3. The order of the fields is J gene, V gene, CDR3 protein.

J gene: TRBJ1-2
V gene: TRBV7-9
CDR3 protein: CASSPPGGDGVSYGYTF

J gene: TRBJ2-7
V gene: TRBV4-1
CDR3 protein: CASSPGTAVYEQYF

J gene: TRBJ2-7
V gene: TRBV19
CDR3 protein: CASSIATSGQSEQYF

J gene: TRBJ1-1
V gene: TRBV25-1
CDR3 protein: CASEAPGRRNTEAFF

J gene: TRBJ1-1
V gene: TRBV5-4
CDR3 protein: CASSADGLNTEAFF

J gene: TRBJ2-1
V gene: TRBV21-1
CDR3 protein: CASSKSPSRGRPSSYNEQFF

J gene: TRBJ2-6
V gene: TRBV7-9
CDR3 protein: CASSARGLYGANVLTF

J gene: TRBJ1-1
V gene: TRBV13
CDR3 protein: CASSRGQMNTEAFF

J gene: TRBJ2-5
V gene: TRBV5-1
CDR3 protein: CASSSLTGEETQYF

J gene: TRBJ2-7
V gene: TRBV6-2/TRBV6-3
CDR3 protein: CASSLLAGAQDYEQYF

J gene: TRBJ1-3
V gene: TRBV11-2
CDR3 protein: CASSLVFNSLANTIYF

J gene: TRBJ2-7
V gene: TRBV7-9
CDR3 protein: CASSLEGGAPYEQYF

J gene: TRBJ2-7
V gene: TRBV29-1
CDR3 protein: CSVETSGESYEQYF

J gene: TRBJ2-3
V gene: TRBV4-3
CDR3 protein: CASSQDPPSGGVTDTQYF

J gene: TRBJ2-7
V gene: TRBV5-1
CDR3 protein: CASSLDQGSSYEQYF

J gene: TRBJ2-5
V gene: TRBV6-5
CDR3 protein: CASSYSEQETQYF

J gene: TRBJ1-5
V gene: TRBV19
CDR3 protein: CASSIVYQPQHF

J gene: TRBJ2-7
V gene: TRBV5-4
CDR3 protein: CASGRGTLPHEQYF

J gene: TRBJ2-1
V gene: TRBV29-1
CDR3 protein: CSVEFLAGNYNEQFF

J gene: TRBJ2-4
V gene: TRBV5-1
CDR3 protein: CASSLVGQGIQYF

J gene: TRBJ2-7
V gene: TRBV12-3/TRBV12-4
CDR3 protein: CASREGLEQYF

J gene: TRBJ2-2
V gene: TRBV12-3/TRBV12-4
CDR3 protein: CASSPIRDRTGELFF

J gene: TRBJ1-1
V gene: TRBV9
CDR3 protein: CASSANRGGRTEAFF

J gene: TRBJ2-1
V gene: TRBV12-3/TRBV12-4
CDR3 protein: CASSSNPGQSSYNEQFF

J gene: TRBJ2-7
V gene: TRBV28
CDR3 protein: CASSFRGTLNYEQYF

J gene: TRBJ2-3
V gene: TRBV7-3
CDR3 protein: CASSLGLGLAGFADTQYF

J gene: TRBJ2-7
V gene: TRBV5-1
CDR3 protein: CASSLSERGQGLYEQYF

J gene: TRBJ1-1
V gene: TRBV29-1
CDR3 protein: CSVEGSGGHTEAFF

J gene: TRBJ2-6
V gene: TRBV29-1
CDR3 protein: CSVVNRGANVLTF

J gene: TRBJ2-7
V gene: TRBV7-9
CDR3 protein: CASSPGSDEQYF

J gene: TRBJ1-1
V gene: TRBV7-3
CDR3 protein: CASSATMNTEAFF

J gene: TRBJ2-7
V gene: TRBV12-3/TRBV12-4
CDR3 protein: CASRATSGAYEQYF

J gene: TRBJ2-1
V gene: TRBV7-8
CDR3 protein: CASSFYGSTASYNEQFF

J gene: TRBJ2-7
V gene: TRBV20-1
CDR3 protein: CSAPGLADYEQYF

J gene: TRBJ2-2
V gene: TRBV29-1
CDR3 protein: CSVATGAGELIF

J gene: TRBJ1-1
V gene: TRBV20-1
CDR3 protein: CSARTGTGLVAFF

J gene: TRBJ1-1
V gene: TRBV28
CDR3 protein: CASSLMGRGEAFF

J gene: TRBJ1-1
V gene: TRBV7-9
CDR3 protein: CASRDRYTEAFF

J gene: TRBJ2-1
V gene: TRBV29-1
CDR3 protein: CSVEEWTGVRLF

J gene: TRBJ2-5
V gene: TRBV28
CDR3 protein: CASSLASGGRETQYF

J gene: TRBJ2-3
V gene: TRBV7-3
CDR3 protein: CASSLMGSGAGDTQYF

J gene: TRBJ1-1
V gene: TRBV10-3
CDR3 protein: CAITQGSSTEDFF

J gene: TRBJ2-7
V gene: TRBV20-1
CDR3 protein: CSADRETYEQYF

J gene: TRBJ2-3
V gene: TRBV20-1
CDR3 protein: CSAETQLAHSTDTQYF

J gene: TRBJ2-5
V gene: TRBV4-1
CDR3 protein: CASSQGHLAGDSPYETQYF

J gene: TRBJ2-7
V gene: TRBV11-2
CDR3 protein: CASSFHTGGYEQYF

J gene: TRBJ2-4
V gene: TRBV21-1
CDR3 protein: CASSKDRERVKNIQYF

J gene: TRBJ2-7
V gene: TRBV21-1
CDR3 protein: CASSGTSSYEQYF

J gene: TRBJ1-3
V gene: TRBV28
CDR3 protein: CASSFYKAISSGNTIYF

J gene: TRBJ2-1
V gene: TRBV20-1
CDR3 protein: CSAMSSPLSYNEQFF

J gene: TRBJ2-1
V gene: TRBV5-1
CDR3 protein: CASSGVPGANEQFF

J gene: TRBJ2-5
V gene: TRBV21-1
CDR3 protein: CASSKPGPIWETQYF

J gene: TRBJ2-7
V gene: TRBV7-9
CDR3 protein: CASSPVGPYEQYF

J gene: TRBJ1-4
V gene: TRBV7-6
CDR3 protein: CASSLGTGPEKLFF

J gene: TRBJ2-7
V gene: TRBV29-1
CDR3 protein: CSTRDREYEQYF

J gene: TRBJ2-1
V gene: TRBV6-5
CDR3 protein: CASSYGSLNEQFF

J gene: TRBJ2-7
V gene: TRBV4-3
CDR3 protein: CASSQEPTGSYEQYF

J gene: TRBJ1-1
V gene: TRBV20-1
CDR3 protein: CSARVEGNTEAFF